This passage covers 18 T cell receptor beta chains from one sample sequenced in a study of cytomegalovirus exposure and HLA in healthy donors. The PCR used 60 Vbeta and 13 Jbeta primers. Sequencing used immunoSEQ multiplex PCR; TCRdb keeps in-frame clones, though not all of them. The sample consists of about 150,000 clones, approximately 80% of them appearing once. Sequencing was carried out using PBMCs. The source is a man aged 30 to 39 in good health and CMV-seropositive.

V usage is TRBV10-3 and J usage is TRBJ2-1, with 11 positions matching TRBD1. CDR1 is ENHRY, CDR2 SYGVKD, per germline. CDR3 length: 13 amino acids. Losses at the gene ends were 7 bases for V and 6 bases for J; bases not matched to a gene: 2. The CDR3 reads CAIKGTGGNEQFF. In DNA form, the CDR3 reads TGTGCCATCAAAGGGACAGGGGGCAATGAGCAGTTCTTC.

The chain employs TRBV19 and TRBJ1-6, with D perhaps TRBD1 (6 bases). The V end lost 5 bases, the J end lost 5 bases, and 10 bases lay between the germline ends. In germline, CDR1 is LNHDA, CDR2 SQIVND (reference sequence). The CDR3 extends over 14 amino acids. CDR3 bases: TGTGCCAGTAGTGTCGACAGGAATAATTCACCCCTCCACTTT. It codes for CASSVDRNNSPLHF.

This chain connects TRBV28 to TRBJ1-3; D possibly corresponds to TRBD1 (5 bases). Trimming pared 1 base from V and 5 bases from J, leaving 9 bases between. CDR1 is MDHEN, CDR2 SYDVKM, per germline. The CDR3 is 14 amino acids. CDR3 sequence reads: CASSLLGQRNTIYF. The CDR3 region has the DNA TGTGCCAGCAGTTTATTGGGGCAGAGAAACACCATATATTTT.

Concerning this clone: The junction does not match germline at one end; this may be a read error. The sample has other DNA sequences that encode this CDR3 too. DNA for the CDR3: TGCGCCAGCAGTTTAGACAGGGATGAAAACATTCAGTACTTC. This gives the protein CASSLDRDENIQYF. This chain joins TRBV2 and TRBJ2-4; 7 bases agree with TRBD1. CDR1 SNHLY and CDR2 FYNNEI come from the germline V gene. This CDR3 has 14 amino acids.

The CDR3 bases are TGCGCCAGCAGCTCCAGCCCACTAGCGGGAGAGACCCAGTACTTC. Amino acid sequence: CASSSSPLAGETQYF. The V call is TRBV4-1, the J call TRBJ2-5; 9 positions match TRBD2. Germline CDR1 MGHRA, CDR2 YSYEKL. This CDR3 is built from 15 residues. V lost 5 bases to trimming and J lost 4 bases; unmatched junction nucleotides: 8.

The chain recombines TRBV7-9 with TRBJ2-3; D possibly corresponds to TRBD2 (6 bases). Germline CDR1 reads SEHNR; CDR2 reads FQNEAQ (reference sequence). Trimming took off 3 bases at V and 2 bases at J, with 12 bases between the two ends. The CDR3 has 15 residues. In DNA, the CDR3 is TGTGCCAGCAGCTTTCGGAGGGAGGTCACAGATACGCAGTATTTT. Protein product: CASSFRREVTDTQYF.

The V and J genes are TRBV10-3 and TRBJ2-2; D not certain. CDR1 is ENHRY, CDR2 SYGVKD, per germline. The CDR3 runs to 14 residues. Between the trimmed V and J ends, which lost 4 bases and 4 bases, there was a span of 10 bases. The CDR3 region has the DNA TGTGCCATCAGTGGACTCCTATCCACCGGGGAGCTGTTTTTT. Protein: CAISGLLSTGELFF.

This clone has just a few counts. The chain links TRBV7-8 to TRBJ2-3, with D unresolved. V lost 3 bases, J lost 3 bases, and 13 bases lay in between. The CDR3 sequence is 15 residues long. In germline, CDR1 is SGHVS, CDR2 FQNEAQ. CDR3 protein: CASSLSLAGTDTQYF. The CDR3 nucleotides read TGTGCCAGCAGCTTGTCCTTGGCAGGAACAGATACGCAGTATTTT.

The gene calls are TRBV2 and TRBJ1-1; D is ambiguous. The CDR3 totals 14 residues. V dropped 1 base and J dropped 1 base, with 7 bases sitting between them. Germline V gene data show CDR1 as SNHLY and CDR2 as FYNNEI. The CDR3: CASSEDGANTEAFF. In nucleotides, the CDR3 is TGTGCCAGCAGTGAAGACGGAGCGAACACTGAAGCTTTCTTT.

The chain has TRBV30 and TRBJ1-4; tentatively, D is TRBD1 (5 bases). CDR1 is GTSNPN and CDR2 is SVGIG in the germline V gene (reference sequence). With 0 bases removed from V and 5 bases from J, the gap between germline ends came to 19 bases. The length of the CDR3 is 17 residues. The CDR3 DNA is TGTGCCTGGAGTGTCCCCCTTTGGACGGACAAAAATGAAAAACTGTTTTTT. Translating gives CAWSVPLWTDKNEKLFF.

The chain joins TRBV4-1 to TRBJ2-7, with TRBD1 identical over 7 bases. The CDR3 is made up of 14 amino acids. Germline loops: CDR1 MGHRA, CDR2 YSYEKL. V lost 3 bases and J lost 3; bases outside the gene matches: 5. The CDR3 nucleotides read TGCGCCAGCAGCCACGGGACAGCGAACTACGAGCAGTACTTC. The encoded protein is CASSHGTANYEQYF.

V is TRBV4-2 and J is TRBJ2-3, with 7 bases fitting TRBD2. The J segment lost 1 base and the V segment lost 1 base, leaving 2 bases of the junction unmatched. Germline CDR1 and CDR2: LGHNA and YNFKEQ. The CDR3 runs 15 residues. Written as DNA, the CDR3 is TGTGCCAGCAGCCAAGCTCGGGGGGGCACAGATACGCAGTATTTT. Protein: CASSQARGGTDTQYF.

This chain uses TRBV2 with TRBJ2-3; D gene ambiguous. The germline V gene has CDR1 SNHLY and CDR2 FYNNEI. The CDR3 is made up of 14 amino acids. Trimming removed 7 bases from V and 2 bases from J, with 13 bases in between. The CDR3 protein is CASIPRINTDTQYF. Written as DNA, the CDR3 is TGTGCCAGCATACCTAGAATTAACACAGATACGCAGTATTTT.

The rearrangement links TRBV9 to TRBJ1-4; D is undetermined. Germline V gene sequence: CDR1 SGDLS, CDR2 YYNGEE. Between the trimmed V and J ends, which lost 1 base and 0 bases, there was a span of 7 bases. The CDR3 has 15 residues. The CDR3 DNA follows: TGTGCCAGCAGCGTATCCGCAGCAACTAATGAAAAACTGTTTTTT. Its translation: CASSVSAATNEKLFF. The complete variable domain, with remaining parts taken from reference TRBV9 and TRBJ1-4, reads DSGVTQTPKHLITATGQRVTLRCSPRSGDLSVYWYQQSLDQGLQFLIQYYNGEERAKGNILERFSAQQFPDLHSELNLSSLELGDSALYFCASSVSAATNEKLFFGSGTQLSVL.

The CDR3: CASSLSGTRSLQPQHF. CDR3 DNA sequence: TGTGCCAGCAGCTTATCTGGGACACGGTCGCTTCAGCCCCAGCATTTT. This chain connects TRBV7-2 to TRBJ1-5; a possible D gene is TRBD1 (6 bases). V was pared by 2 bases and J by 6 bases, with 17 bases between. The CDR3 has 16 residues. The germline V gene encodes CDR1 SGHTA and CDR2 FQGNSA.

V is TRBV9 and J is TRBJ2-7; a possible D gene is TRBD2 (9 bases). The germline V gene has CDR1 SGDLS and CDR2 YYNGEE. V was cut by 0 bases and J by 6 bases, with 16 bases left in between. This CDR3 has 15 amino acids. Here the CDR3 reads CASSVEASGTGEQYF. CDR3 in DNA: TGTGCCAGCAGCGTAGAGGCTAGCGGGACAGGCGAGCAGTACTTC.

CDR3: CASSLEGTSGNNEQFF. Written as DNA, the CDR3 is TGCGCCAGCAGCTTGGAGGGGACTAGCGGTAACAATGAGCAGTTCTTC. The V gene is TRBV5-1, the J gene TRBJ2-1, with 11 bases aligning to TRBD2. The length of the CDR3 is 16 residues. V was clipped by 0 bases and J by 5 bases; unmatched bases: 4. Germline CDR1 and CDR2: SGHRS and YFSETQ.

This clone appeared a few times. V usage is TRBV4-1 and J usage is TRBJ2-7; weak D call: TRBD1 (5 bases). Germline V gene lookup returns CDR1 MGHRA and CDR2 YSYEKL. Deletions cut 1 base from V and 4 bases from J, with 23 bases between. This CDR3 comprises 18 residues. The DNA of the CDR3 is TGCGCCAGCAGCCAAGTTCGAATGGACACCTCCTCGACATACGAGCAGTACTTC. Translating it yields CASSQVRMDTSSTYEQYF.